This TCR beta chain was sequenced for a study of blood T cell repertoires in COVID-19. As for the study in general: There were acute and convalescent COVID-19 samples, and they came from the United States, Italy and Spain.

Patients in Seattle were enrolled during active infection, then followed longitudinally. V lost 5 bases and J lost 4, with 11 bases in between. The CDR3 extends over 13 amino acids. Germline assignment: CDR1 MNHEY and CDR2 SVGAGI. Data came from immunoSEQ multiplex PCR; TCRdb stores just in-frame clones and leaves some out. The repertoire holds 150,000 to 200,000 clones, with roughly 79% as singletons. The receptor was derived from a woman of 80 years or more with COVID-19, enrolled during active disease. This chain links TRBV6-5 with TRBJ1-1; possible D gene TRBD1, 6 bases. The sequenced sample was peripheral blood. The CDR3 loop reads CASSQGGGTEAFF. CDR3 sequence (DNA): TGTGCCAGCAGTCAGGGAGGGGGCACTGAAGCTTTCTTT.